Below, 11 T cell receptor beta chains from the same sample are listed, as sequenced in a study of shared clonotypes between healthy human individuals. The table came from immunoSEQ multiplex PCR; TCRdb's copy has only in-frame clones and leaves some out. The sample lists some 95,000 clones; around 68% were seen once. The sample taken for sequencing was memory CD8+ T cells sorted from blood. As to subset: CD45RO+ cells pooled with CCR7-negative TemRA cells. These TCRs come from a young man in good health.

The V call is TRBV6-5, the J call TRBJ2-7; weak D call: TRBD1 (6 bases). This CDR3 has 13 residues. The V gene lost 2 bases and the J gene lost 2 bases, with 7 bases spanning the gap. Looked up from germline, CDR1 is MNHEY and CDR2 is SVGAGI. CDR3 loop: CASSYRDTYEQYF. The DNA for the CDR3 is TGTGCCAGCAGTTACCGGGACACCTACGAGCAGTACTTC.

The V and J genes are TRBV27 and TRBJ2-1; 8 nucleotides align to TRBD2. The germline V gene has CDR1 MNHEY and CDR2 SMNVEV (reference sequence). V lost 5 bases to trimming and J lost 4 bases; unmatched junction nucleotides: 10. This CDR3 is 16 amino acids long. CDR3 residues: CASSPSAGAAYNEQFF. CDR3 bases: TGTGCCAGCAGTCCATCAGCGGGGGCGGCTTACAATGAGCAGTTCTTC.

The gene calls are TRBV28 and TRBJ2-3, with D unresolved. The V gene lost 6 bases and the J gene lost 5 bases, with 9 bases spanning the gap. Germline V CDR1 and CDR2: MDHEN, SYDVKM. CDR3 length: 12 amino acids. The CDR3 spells CASSYPGDTQYF. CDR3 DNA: TGTGCCAGCAGCTATCCGGGAGATACGCAGTATTTT. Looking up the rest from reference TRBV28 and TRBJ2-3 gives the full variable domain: DVKVTQSSRYLVKRTGEKVFLECVQDMDHENMFWYRQDPGLGLRLIYFSYDVKMKEKGDIPEGYSVSREKKERFSLILESASTNQTSMYLCASSYPGDTQYFGPGTRLTVL.

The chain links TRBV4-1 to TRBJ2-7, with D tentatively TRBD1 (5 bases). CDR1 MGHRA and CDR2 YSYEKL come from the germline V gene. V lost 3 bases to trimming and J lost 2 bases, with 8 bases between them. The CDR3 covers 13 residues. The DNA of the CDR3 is TGCGCCAGCAGCCACACAGGAGCCTACGAGCAGTACTTC. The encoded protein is CASSHTGAYEQYF.

This CDR3 is CASSPDANYGYTF. CDR3 nucleotide sequence: TGTGCCAGCTCACCCGACGCGAATTATGGCTACACCTTC. V usage is TRBV18 and J usage is TRBJ1-2, with unresolved D. The CDR3 has 13 amino acids. Germline values: CDR1 KGHSH, CDR2 LQKENI. Deletions cut 3 bases from V and 5 bases from J, with 10 bases between.

The CDR3 DNA is TGTGCCAGCAGTTTGCGCCTTAAGCGTTACGAGCAGTACTTC. Translation: CASSLRLKRYEQYF. The chain uses TRBV28 and TRBJ2-7; no reliable D call. V was cut by 3 bases and J by 4 bases, with 13 bases left in between. Germline CDR1 and CDR2: MDHEN and SYDVKM. The CDR3 sequence is 14 residues long.

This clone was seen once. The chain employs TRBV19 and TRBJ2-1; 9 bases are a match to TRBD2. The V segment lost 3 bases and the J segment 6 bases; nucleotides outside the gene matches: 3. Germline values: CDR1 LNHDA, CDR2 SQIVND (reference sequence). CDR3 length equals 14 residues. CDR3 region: CASSIAGGPNEQFF. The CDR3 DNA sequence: TGTGCCAGTAGTATCGCGGGAGGGCCCAATGAGCAGTTCTTC.

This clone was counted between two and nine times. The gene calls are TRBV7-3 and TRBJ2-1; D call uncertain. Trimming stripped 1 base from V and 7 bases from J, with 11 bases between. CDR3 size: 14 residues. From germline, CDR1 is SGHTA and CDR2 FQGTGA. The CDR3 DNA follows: TGTGCCAGCAGCTTAAGTCCGCGAGAAAATGAGCAGTTCTTC. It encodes CASSLSPRENEQFF.

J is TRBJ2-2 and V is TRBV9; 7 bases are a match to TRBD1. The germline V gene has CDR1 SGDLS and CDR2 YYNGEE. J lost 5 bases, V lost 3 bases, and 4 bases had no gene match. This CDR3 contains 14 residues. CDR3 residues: CASSAGGRTGELFF. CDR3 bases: TGTGCCAGCAGCGCAGGGGGACGAACCGGGGAGCTGTTTTTT.

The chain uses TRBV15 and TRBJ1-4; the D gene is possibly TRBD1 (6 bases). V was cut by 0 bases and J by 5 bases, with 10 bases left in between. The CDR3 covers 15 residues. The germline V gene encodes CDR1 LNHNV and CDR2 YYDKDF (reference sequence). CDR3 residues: CATSREGGGNEKLFF. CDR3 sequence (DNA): TGTGCCACCAGCAGAGAAGGGGGTGGGAATGAAAAACTGTTTTTT.

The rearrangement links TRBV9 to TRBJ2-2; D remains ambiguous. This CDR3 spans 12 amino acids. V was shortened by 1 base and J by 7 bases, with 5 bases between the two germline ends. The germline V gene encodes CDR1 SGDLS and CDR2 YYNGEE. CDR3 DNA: TGTGCCAGCAGCGTAAATAACGGGGAGCTGTTTTTT. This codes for CASSVNNGELFF. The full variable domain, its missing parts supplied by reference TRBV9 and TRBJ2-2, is DSGVTQTPKHLITATGQRVTLRCSPRSGDLSVYWYQQSLDQGLQFLIQYYNGEERAKGNILERFSAQQFPDLHSELNLSSLELGDSALYFCASSVNNGELFFGEGSRLTVL.